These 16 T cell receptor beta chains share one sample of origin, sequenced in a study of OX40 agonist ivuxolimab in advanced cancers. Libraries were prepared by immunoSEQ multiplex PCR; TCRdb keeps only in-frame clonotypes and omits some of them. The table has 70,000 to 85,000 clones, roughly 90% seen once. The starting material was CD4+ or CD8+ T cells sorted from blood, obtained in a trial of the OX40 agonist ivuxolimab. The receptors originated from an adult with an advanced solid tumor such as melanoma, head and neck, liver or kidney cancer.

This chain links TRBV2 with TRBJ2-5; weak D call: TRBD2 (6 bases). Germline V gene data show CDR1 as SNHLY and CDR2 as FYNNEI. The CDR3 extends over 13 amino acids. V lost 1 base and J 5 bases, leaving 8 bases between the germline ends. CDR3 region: CASSEVGRETQYF. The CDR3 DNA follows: TGTGCCAGCAGTGAAGTGGGGAGGGAGACCCAGTACTTC. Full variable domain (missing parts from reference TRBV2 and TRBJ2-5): EPEVTQTPSHQVTQMGQEVILRCVPISNHLYFYWYRQILGQKVEFLVSFYNNEISEKSEIFDDQFSVERPDGSNFTLKIRSTKLEDSAMYFCASSEVGRETQYFGPGTRLLVL.

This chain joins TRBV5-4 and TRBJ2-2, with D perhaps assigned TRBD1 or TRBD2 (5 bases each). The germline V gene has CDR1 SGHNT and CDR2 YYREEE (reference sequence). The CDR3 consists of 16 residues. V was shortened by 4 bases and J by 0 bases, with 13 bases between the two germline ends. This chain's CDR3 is CASSEGTPANTGELFF. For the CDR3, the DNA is TGTGCCAGCAGCGAAGGGACCCCAGCGAACACCGGGGAGCTGTTTTTT.

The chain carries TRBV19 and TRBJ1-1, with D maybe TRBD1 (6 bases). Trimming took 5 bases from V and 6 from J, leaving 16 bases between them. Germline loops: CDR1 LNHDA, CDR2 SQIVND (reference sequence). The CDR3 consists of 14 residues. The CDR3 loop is CASSLQGVAAEAFF. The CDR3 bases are TGTGCCAGTAGTTTACAGGGAGTAGCAGCTGAAGCTTTCTTT.

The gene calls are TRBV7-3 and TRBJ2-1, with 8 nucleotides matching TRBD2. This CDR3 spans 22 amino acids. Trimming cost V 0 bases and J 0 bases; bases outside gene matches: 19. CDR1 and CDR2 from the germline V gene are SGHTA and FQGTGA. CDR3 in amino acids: CASSLTGIASGGLYSSYNEQFF. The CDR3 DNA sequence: TGTGCCAGCAGCTTAACAGGGATAGCGAGCGGGGGACTATACAGCTCCTACAATGAGCAGTTCTTC.

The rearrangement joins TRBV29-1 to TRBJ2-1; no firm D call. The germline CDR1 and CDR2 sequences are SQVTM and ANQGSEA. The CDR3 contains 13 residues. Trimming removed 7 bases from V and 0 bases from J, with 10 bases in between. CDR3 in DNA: TGCAGCGGGGCTGAAAGCTCCTACAATGAGCAGTTCTTC. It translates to CSGAESSYNEQFF.

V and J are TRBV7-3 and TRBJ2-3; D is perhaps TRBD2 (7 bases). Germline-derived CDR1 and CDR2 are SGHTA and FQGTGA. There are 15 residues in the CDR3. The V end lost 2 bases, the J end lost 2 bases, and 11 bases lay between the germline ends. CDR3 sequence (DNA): TGTGCCAGCAGCTTAGGGGGGGACAACACAGATACGCAGTATTTT. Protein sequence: CASSLGGDNTDTQYF.

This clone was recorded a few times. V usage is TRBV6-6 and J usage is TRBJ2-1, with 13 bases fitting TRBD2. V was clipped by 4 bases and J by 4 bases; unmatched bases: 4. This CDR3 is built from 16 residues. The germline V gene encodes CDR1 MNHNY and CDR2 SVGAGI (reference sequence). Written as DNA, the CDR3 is TGTGCCAGCAGTTCGATGGGACTAGCGGGATACAATGAGCAGTTCTTC. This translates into CASSSMGLAGYNEQFF.

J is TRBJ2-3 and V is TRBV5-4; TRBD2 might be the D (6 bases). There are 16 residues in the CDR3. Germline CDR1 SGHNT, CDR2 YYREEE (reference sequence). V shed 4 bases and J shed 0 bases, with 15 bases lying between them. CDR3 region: CASSPQAGTSTDTQYF. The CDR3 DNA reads TGTGCCAGCAGCCCTCAGGCGGGAACTAGCACAGATACGCAGTATTTT.

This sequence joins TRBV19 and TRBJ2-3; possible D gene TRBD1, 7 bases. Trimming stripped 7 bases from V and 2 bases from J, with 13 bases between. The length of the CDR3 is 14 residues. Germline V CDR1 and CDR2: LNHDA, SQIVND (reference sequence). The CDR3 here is CASNRGGSTDTQYF. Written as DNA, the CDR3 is TGTGCCAGTAACAGGGGAGGTTCCACAGATACGCAGTATTTT.

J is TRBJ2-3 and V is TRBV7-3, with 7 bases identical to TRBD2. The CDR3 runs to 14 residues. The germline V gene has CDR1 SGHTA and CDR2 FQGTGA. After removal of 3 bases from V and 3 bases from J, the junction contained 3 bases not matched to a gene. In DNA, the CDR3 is TGTGCCAGCAGCTTGGCTAGCGGTACAGATACGCAGTATTTT. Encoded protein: CASSLASGTDTQYF.

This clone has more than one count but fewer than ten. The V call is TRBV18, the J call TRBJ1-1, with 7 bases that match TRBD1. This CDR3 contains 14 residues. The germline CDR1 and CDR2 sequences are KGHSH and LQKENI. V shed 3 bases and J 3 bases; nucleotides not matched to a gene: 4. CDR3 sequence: CASSPTGRDTEAFF. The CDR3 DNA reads TGTGCCAGCTCACCGACAGGGAGGGACACTGAAGCTTTCTTT.

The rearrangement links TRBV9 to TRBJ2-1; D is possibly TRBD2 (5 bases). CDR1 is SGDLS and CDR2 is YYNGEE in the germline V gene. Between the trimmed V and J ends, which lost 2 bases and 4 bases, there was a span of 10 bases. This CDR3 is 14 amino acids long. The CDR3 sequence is CASSVNPGYNEQFF. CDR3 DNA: TGTGCCAGCAGCGTCAATCCGGGGTACAATGAGCAGTTCTTC.

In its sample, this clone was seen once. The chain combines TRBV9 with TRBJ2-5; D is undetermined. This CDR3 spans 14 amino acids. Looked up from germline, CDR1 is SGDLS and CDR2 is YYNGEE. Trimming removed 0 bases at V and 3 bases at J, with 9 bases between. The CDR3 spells CASSVAHGEETQYF. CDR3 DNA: TGTGCCAGCAGCGTAGCTCACGGCGAAGAGACCCAGTACTTC.

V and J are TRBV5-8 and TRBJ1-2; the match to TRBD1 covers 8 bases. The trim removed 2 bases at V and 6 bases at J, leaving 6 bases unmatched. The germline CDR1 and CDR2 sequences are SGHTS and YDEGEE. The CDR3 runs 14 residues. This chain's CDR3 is CASSFDRGLDGYTF. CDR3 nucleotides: TGTGCCAGCAGCTTCGACAGGGGACTCGATGGCTACACCTTC.

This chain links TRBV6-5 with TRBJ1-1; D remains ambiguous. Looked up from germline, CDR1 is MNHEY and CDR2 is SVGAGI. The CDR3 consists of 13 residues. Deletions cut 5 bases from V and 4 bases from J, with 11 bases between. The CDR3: CASSQRWGTEAFF. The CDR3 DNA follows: TGTGCCAGCAGTCAGAGGTGGGGCACTGAAGCTTTCTTT.

The CDR3 coding sequence is TGTGCCACCAGCAGACTTGGGCGGGAGAGCGATGAGCAGTTCTTC. It translates to CATSRLGRESDEQFF. V and J are TRBV15 and TRBJ2-1, with 7 bases aligning to TRBD2. The CDR3 is made up of 15 amino acids. The V gene end was trimmed by 2 bases and the J gene end by 8 bases; junction bases not matched to a gene: 9. Per the germline V gene, CDR1 is LNHNV and CDR2 is YYDKDF (reference sequence).